This T cell receptor (beta chain) appears in the sequencing data of a study of cytomegalovirus exposure and HLA in healthy donors. About the research overall: As an earlier analysis found, about 179 million T cells yielded 95 million to 130 million unique TCR beta sequences.

The V end was cut by 4 bases, the J end by 6 bases, with 11 bases between. This CDR3 comprises 13 residues. The germline CDR1 and CDR2 sequences are LGHNA and YSLEER. Study-wide results and limits: In a later analysis, TCR beta V- and J-gene trimming showed a link to a missense DCLRE1C variant. Further analysis, carried out later, found HLA-associated TCR beta chains more clonally expanded than equally common other chains.

60 Vbeta and 13 Jbeta primers were used in PCR. The table came from immunoSEQ multiplex PCR; TCRdb's copy has only in-frame clones and leaves some out. This sample yields approximately 97,000 clones, of which over 60% are seen a single time; 8.5% to 10% belongs to the top ten. Note on this clone: The antigen is unknown.

The sample taken for sequencing was PBMCs. The chain carries TRBV4-3 and TRBJ2-3, with D possibly TRBD2 on 6 matching bases. The clonotype originates from a male donor in good health and CMV-seropositive. DNA of the CDR3: TGCGCCAGCAGCCTCTCCCGGGGGGATACGCAGTATTTT. It yields the protein CASSLSRGDTQYF.